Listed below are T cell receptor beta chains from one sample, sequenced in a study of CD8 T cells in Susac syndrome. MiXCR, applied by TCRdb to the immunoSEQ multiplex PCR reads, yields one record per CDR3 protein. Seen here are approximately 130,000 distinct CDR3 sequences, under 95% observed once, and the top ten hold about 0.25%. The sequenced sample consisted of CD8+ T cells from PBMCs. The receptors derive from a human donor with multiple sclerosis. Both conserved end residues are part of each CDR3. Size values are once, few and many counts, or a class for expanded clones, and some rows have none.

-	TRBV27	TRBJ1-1	CASSLWGTVNTEAFF
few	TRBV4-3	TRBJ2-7	CASSRSLDRGGEQYF
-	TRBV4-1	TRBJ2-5	CASSSGTSGMQETQYF
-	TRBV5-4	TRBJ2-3	CASSQSTDTQYF
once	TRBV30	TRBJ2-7	CAWKSGTGVYEQYF
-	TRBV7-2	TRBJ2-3	CASSLAKALTDTQYF
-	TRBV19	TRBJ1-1	CASSMGYTEAFF
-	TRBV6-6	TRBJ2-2	CASSQLAGGPTGELFF
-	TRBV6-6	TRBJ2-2	CASSQILAEEGGELFF
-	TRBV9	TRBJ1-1	CASSVGKGATEAFF
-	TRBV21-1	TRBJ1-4	CASNPSSQGRNEKLFF
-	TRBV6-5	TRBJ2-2	CASSYVQVNTGELFF
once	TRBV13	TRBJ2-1	CASSLGLNFSYNEQFF
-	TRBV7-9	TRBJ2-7	CASGGFGPEQYF
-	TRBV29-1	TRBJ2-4	CSVALATGHYF
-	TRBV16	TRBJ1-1	CASSHPLGGLTEAFF
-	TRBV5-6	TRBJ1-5	CASSLRREGYSNQPQHF
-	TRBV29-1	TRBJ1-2	CSVPGDGGYTF
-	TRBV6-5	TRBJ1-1	CASSYTSGKLNTEAFF
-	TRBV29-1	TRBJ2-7	CSVGLRDRDYEQYF
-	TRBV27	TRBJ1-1	CASTQDSNTEAFF
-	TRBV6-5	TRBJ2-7	CASSYSSGESSYEQYF
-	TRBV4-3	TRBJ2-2	CASRSKLTGELFF
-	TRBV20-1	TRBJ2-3	CSADHIPGLAGLLDTQYF
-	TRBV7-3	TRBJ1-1	CASSPQGAPDTEAFF
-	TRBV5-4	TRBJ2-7	CASTIHGLSYEQYF
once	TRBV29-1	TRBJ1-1	CSVSQGEARNTEAFF
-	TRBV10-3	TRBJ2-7	CATWDGYEQYF
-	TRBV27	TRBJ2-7	CASSPHDPYEQYF
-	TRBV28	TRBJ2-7	CASSTQLTYEQYF
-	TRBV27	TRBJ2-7	CASSLAGGETYEQYF
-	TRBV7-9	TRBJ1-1	CASSLFRGEAFF
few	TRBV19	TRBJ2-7	CASSPGQGAYEQYF
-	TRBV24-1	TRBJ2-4	CATSERRILAKNIQYF
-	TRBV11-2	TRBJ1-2	CASSLGGRVGNGYTF
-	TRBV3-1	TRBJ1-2	CASSQASQTARYGYTF
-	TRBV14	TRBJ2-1	CASSQDYSGRGFRNEQFF
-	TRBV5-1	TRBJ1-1	CASSPGTDPAAFF
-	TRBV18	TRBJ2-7	CASSPPRRGEEQYF
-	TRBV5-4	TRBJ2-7	CASSLGTSGRSSYEQYF
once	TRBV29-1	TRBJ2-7	CSVDGGALGEQYF
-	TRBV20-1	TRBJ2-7	CSVGQGILEQYF
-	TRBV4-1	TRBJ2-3	CASSQFGTSGPHTDTQYF
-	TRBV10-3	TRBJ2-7	CAISELTGLYEQYF
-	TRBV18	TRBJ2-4	CASSPGDIQYF
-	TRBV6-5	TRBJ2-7	CASSYSDRVGEQYF
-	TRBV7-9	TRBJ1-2	CASSLGRSRANYGYTF
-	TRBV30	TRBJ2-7	CAWTPRELGEQYF
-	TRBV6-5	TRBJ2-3	CASSTLTGGDTQYF